These 10 T cell receptor beta chains were all obtained from the same sample, sequenced in a study of T-cell reconstitution after alpha-beta-depleted transplantation in children. As it was prepared, the TCRbeta library received unique molecular identifiers. TCRdb recomputed calls from the PCR reads with MiXCR, one row per CDR3 protein. The data show 500,000 to 750,000 distinct CDR3 sequences, 10% to 15% seen once. The sample was PBMCs, mostly from graft donor cells, taken 360 days after TCRalphabeta/CD19-depleted stem cell transplant. These TCRs come from a male patient aged 10 to 17 who had a stem cell transplant for acute myeloid leukemia, so the T cells may come from the graft donor.

The J gene is TRBJ1-2, the V gene TRBV12-3 or TRBV12-4; D might be TRBD1 (5 bases). V lost 6 bases and J lost 4, with 12 bases in between. The CDR3 runs to 13 residues. The CDR3 spells CASRRQGIYGYTF. In nucleotides, the CDR3 is TGTGCCAGCAGGCGGCAGGGTATCTATGGCTACACCTTC.

This clonotype was seen at least ten times. The chain has TRBV11-2 and TRBJ2-1; TRBD2 matches at 9 bases. This CDR3 has 18 residues. Germline assignment: CDR1 SGHAT and CDR2 FQNNGV. V was clipped by 5 bases and J by 5 bases; unmatched bases: 16. The CDR3 nucleotides are TGTGCCAGCAGCGGACGAGCGGGACTAGCACGAGGCGACAATGAGCAGTTCTTC. This translates into CASSGRAGLARGDNEQFF. The full variable domain, with the rest looked up from reference TRBV11-2 and TRBJ2-1, is EAGVAQSPRYKIIEKRQSVAFWCNPISGHATLYWYQQILGQGPKLLIQFQNNGVVDDSQLPKDRFSAERLKGVDSTLKIQPAKLEDSAVYLCASSGRAGLARGDNEQFFGPGTRLTVL.

CDR3 DNA sequence: TGTGCCAGCAGTCGCAGGGGATTCCAAGAAAAACTGTTTTTT. Translating gives CASSRRGFQEKLFF. J is TRBJ1-4 and V is TRBV7-8, with a possible D match to TRBD1 (6 bases). This CDR3 has 14 amino acids. The germline gives CDR1 SGHVS, CDR2 FQNEAQ. V lost 6 bases to trimming and J lost 8 bases, with 16 bases between them. Full variable domain (rest looked up from reference TRBV7-8 and TRBJ1-4): GAGVSQSPRYKVAKRGQDVALRCDPISGHVSLFWYQQALGQGPEFLTYFQNEAQLDKSGLPSDRFFAERPEGSVSTLKIQRTQQEDSAVYLCASSRRGFQEKLFFGSGTQLSVL.

This clonotype was recorded a few times. The genes are TRBV12-3 or TRBV12-4 and TRBJ2-7, with 9 positions matching TRBD1. The CDR3 sequence is 16 residues long. V lost 5 bases and J lost 1; bases outside the gene matches: 9. As DNA, the CDR3 is TGTGCCAGCAGTCTGCACAGGGGGCTAGGGTCCTACGAGCAGTACTTC. Translation: CASSLHRGLGSYEQYF.

This clonotype was seen a few times. DNA of the CDR3: TGTGCCACCAGTGAGAACGTGCTGGGTGAGCAGTTCTTC. Amino acid sequence: CATSENVLGEQFF. The rearrangement links TRBV24-1 to TRBJ2-1; the D is unclear. V was trimmed by 4 bases and J by 9 bases, leaving 12 bases between them. Germline V gives CDR1 KGHDR, CDR2 SFDVKD. The CDR3 runs 13 residues.

The V gene is TRBV30, the J gene TRBJ2-3; TRBD1 matches 10 bases. This CDR3 has 16 residues. Trimming cost V 3 bases and J 2 bases; bases outside gene matches: 8. Germline values: CDR1 GTSNPN, CDR2 SVGIG (reference sequence). The CDR3 DNA reads TGTGCCTGGAGCATCCCGACAGGGGGCATCACAGATACGCAGTATTTT. This translates into CAWSIPTGGITDTQYF.

This clonotype appeared many times. The chain has TRBV6-2 or TRBV6-3 and TRBJ2-5, with 8 bases aligning to TRBD2. The V gene's germline CDR1 is MNHEY and CDR2 SVGEGT. The CDR3 runs 15 residues. The V segment lost 6 bases and the J segment 7 bases; nucleotides outside the gene matches: 13. The CDR3 protein is CASRNPGTRLATQYF. The DNA for the CDR3 is TGTGCCAGCAGGAATCCCGGGACTAGGCTCGCGACCCAGTACTTC.

This clonotype came up a few times. The chain employs TRBV5-6 and TRBJ2-3; maybe TRBD2 (5 bases). There are 15 residues in the CDR3. The germline V and J ends were trimmed by 4 bases and 1 base, with 13 bases remaining between them. Germline V gene data show CDR1 as SGHDT and CDR2 as YYEEEE. CDR3 in DNA: TGTGCCAGCAGCACCGACTATATAGGCACAGATACGCAGTATTTT. This gives the protein CASSTDYIGTDTQYF.

The CDR3 is CASSRRGQDEQYF. The CDR3, as DNA: TGTGCCAGCAGCCGACGGGGCCAGGACGAGCAGTACTTC. The J gene is TRBJ2-7, the V gene TRBV12-3 or TRBV12-4, with D perhaps TRBD1 or TRBD2 (5 bases each). CDR3 length: 13 amino acids. Trimming removed 6 bases at V and 5 bases at J, with 14 bases between.

This clonotype was counted at least ten times. This sequence joins TRBV4-3 and TRBJ2-1, with D maybe TRBD1 (6 bases). The ends were cut back, 4 bases at V and 0 bases at J, with 16 bases in the middle. Germline lookup yields CDR1 LGHNA and CDR2 YSLEER. The CDR3 length is 17 residues. The CDR3 DNA follows: TGCGCCAGCAGCCTCTTATACGGGGACACCTCCTACAATGAGCAGTTCTTC. Translating it yields CASSLLYGDTSYNEQFF.